The 29 T cell receptor beta chains below come from one sample, sequenced in a study of cytomegalovirus exposure and HLA in healthy donors. PCR employed 60 Vbeta and 13 Jbeta primers. Some clones are missing from TCRdb's copy, which holds only in-frame ones; the method was immunoSEQ multiplex PCR. The sample lists approximately 180,000 clones; 70% to 90% were seen once. The material sequenced was PBMCs. Source of these receptors: a young woman in good health and CMV-seronegative.

This clone was seen only a few times. The chain carries TRBV28 and TRBJ2-3, with a tentative D call TRBD1 (5 bases). Germline V lookup: CDR1 MDHEN, CDR2 SYDVKM. The CDR3 sequence is 16 residues long. V gave up 5 bases and J gave up 5 bases, with 20 bases separating them. The CDR3 loop reads CASSPQVLVFLDTQYF. CDR3 in DNA: TGTGCCAGCAGTCCACAGGTCCTGGTCTTCTTAGATACGCAGTATTTT. The complete variable domain, with remaining parts taken from reference TRBV28 and TRBJ2-3, reads DVKVTQSSRYLVKRTGEKVFLECVQDMDHENMFWYRQDPGLGLRLIYFSYDVKMKEKGDIPEGYSVSREKKERFSLILESASTNQTSMYLCASSPQVLVFLDTQYFGPGTRLTVL.

This clone showed up just once. The chain is built from TRBV18 and TRBJ2-3; D might be TRBD2 (5 bases). V gave up 4 bases and J gave up 1 base, with 12 bases separating them. CDR1 is KGHSH and CDR2 is LQKENI in the germline V gene. This CDR3 is built from 15 residues. CDR3 region: CASSQSRARTDTQYF. The CDR3 nucleotides read TGTGCCAGCTCACAGTCGCGGGCCCGCACAGATACGCAGTATTTT.

This clone has more than one count but fewer than ten. This chain links TRBV28 with TRBJ2-1; a weak D match, TRBD2 (6 bases). The V gene's germline CDR1 is MDHEN and CDR2 SYDVKM. V lost 5 bases to trimming and J lost 0 bases, with 11 bases between them. The CDR3 totals 15 residues. The CDR3 reads CASSLGRSSYNEQFF. CDR3 in DNA: TGTGCCAGCAGTCTAGGGAGGAGCTCCTACAATGAGCAGTTCTTC.

This clone was detected only a few times. The genes are TRBV18 and TRBJ2-7, with 8 bases lining up with TRBD1. The CDR3 has 15 residues. V trimming: 2 bases; J trimming: 6 bases; junction bases outside the gene matches: 9. Germline V gene sequence: CDR1 KGHSH, CDR2 LQKENI. Here the CDR3 reads CASSPYGGQGSEQYF. DNA for the CDR3: TGTGCCAGCTCACCATACGGCGGACAGGGATCCGAGCAGTACTTC.

The chain links TRBV27 to TRBJ2-1, with a possible D match to TRBD1 (5 bases). This CDR3 has 12 amino acids. Germline assignment: CDR1 MNHEY and CDR2 SMNVEV (reference sequence). V was trimmed by 0 bases and J by 10 bases, leaving 7 bases between them. DNA for the CDR3: TGTGCCAGCAGTTTATCTCGGACAGAGCAGTTCTTC. Protein product: CASSLSRTEQFF.

The chain combines TRBV19 with TRBJ2-1, with 13 nucleotides matching TRBD2. This CDR3 spans 15 amino acids. CDR1 LNHDA and CDR2 SQIVND come from the germline V gene (reference sequence). The J segment lost 4 bases and the V segment lost 7 bases, leaving 4 bases of the junction unmatched. The CDR3 DNA sequence: TGTGCCAGTACCCCGACTAGCGGGGGGTACAATGAGCAGTTCTTC. It translates to CASTPTSGGYNEQFF.

The V and J genes are TRBV28 and TRBJ2-7; tentatively, D is TRBD2 (6 bases). The V end was cut by 8 bases, the J end by 3 bases, with 20 bases between. Germline-derived CDR1 and CDR2 are MDHEN and SYDVKM. The length of the CDR3 is 15 residues. The CDR3 sequence is CASHYHLGTYYEQYF. CDR3 bases: TGTGCCAGCCACTACCACCTGGGGACTTACTACGAGCAGTACTTC.

This clone showed up just a few times. The J gene is TRBJ1-1, the V gene TRBV5-4; TRBD1 might be the D (5 bases). There are 12 residues in the CDR3. The V end lost 4 bases, the J end lost 7 bases, and 11 bases lay between the germline ends. CDR1 SGHNT and CDR2 YYREEE come from the germline V gene (reference sequence). The CDR3 nucleotides read TGTGCCAGCAGCGTGCCAGGGATTGAAGCTTTCTTT. This gives the protein CASSVPGIEAFF.

This rearrangement joins TRBV7-8 to TRBJ1-5, with 8 bases fitting TRBD1. Germline V gene lookup returns CDR1 SGHVS and CDR2 FQNEAQ. The CDR3 covers 16 residues. Trimming took 5 bases from V and 0 from J; bases not matched to a gene: 6. In DNA, the CDR3 is TGTGCCAGCAGCCCTTGGACAGGGTATAGCAATCAGCCCCAGCATTTT. This codes for CASSPWTGYSNQPQHF.

The J gene is TRBJ1-1, the V gene TRBV7-2; weak D call: TRBD1 (6 bases). The CDR3 has 13 residues. CDR1 and CDR2 (germline): SGHTA, FQGNSA. V dropped 2 bases and J dropped 10 bases, with 14 bases sitting between them. CDR3 DNA sequence: TGTGCCAGCAGCTTACAACAGGGAAGTGGAGCTTTCTTT. Its protein is CASSLQQGSGAFF.

This chain connects TRBV5-4 to TRBJ2-7; D unresolved. The germline V gene encodes CDR1 SGHNT and CDR2 YYREEE (reference sequence). The CDR3 spans 14 residues. V was trimmed by 3 bases and J by 0 bases, leaving 10 bases between them. CDR3 sequence reads: CASSYFGSSYEQYF. The CDR3 bases are TGTGCCAGCAGCTATTTCGGTAGCTCCTACGAGCAGTACTTC.

CDR3 bases: TGTGCCAGCAGTCGGGACATCGGGAATGAAAAACTGTTTTTT. Its translation is CASSRDIGNEKLFF. V and J are TRBV2 and TRBJ1-4, with D tentatively TRBD1 (6 bases). V gave up 5 bases and J gave up 5 bases, with 12 bases separating them. Germline V CDR1 and CDR2: SNHLY, FYNNEI. The CDR3 sequence is 14 residues long.

The rearrangement links TRBV2 to TRBJ2-6, with TRBD1 as a possible D gene (5 bases). Germline loops: CDR1 SNHLY, CDR2 FYNNEI. The CDR3 is 18 amino acids. Trimming shortened V by 4 bases and J by 2 bases, and 18 bases separated the two germline ends. CDR3 sequence: CASSGRELMITGANVLTF. The DNA of the CDR3 is TGTGCCAGCAGTGGCAGGGAATTAATGATTACTGGGGCCAACGTCCTGACTTTC.

The chain recombines TRBV6-5 with TRBJ2-7; TRBD1 matches at 9 bases. Per the germline V gene, CDR1 is MNHEY and CDR2 is SVGAGI. The CDR3 totals 14 residues. V lost 6 bases and J lost 3; bases outside the gene matches: 6. DNA for the CDR3: TGTGCCAGCAGCTCGGACAGGGGCCGCTACGAGCAGTACTTC. Protein: CASSSDRGRYEQYF.

The chain recombines TRBV30 with TRBJ2-1, with a weak D call TRBD2 (5 bases). CDR1 and CDR2 (germline): GTSNPN, SVGIG (reference sequence). V was shortened by 0 bases and J by 7 bases, with 10 bases between the two germline ends. This CDR3 comprises 13 residues. CDR3 nucleotides: TGTGCCTGGAGTGTACTAGGAGGAAATGAGCAGTTCTTC. Translated, it gives CAWSVLGGNEQFF.

The rearrangement links TRBV19 to TRBJ2-3; a weak D match, TRBD1 (5 bases). The V gene lost 4 bases and the J gene lost 4 bases, with 9 bases spanning the gap. The V gene's germline CDR1 is LNHDA and CDR2 SQIVND (reference sequence). The CDR3 loop spans 13 amino acids. The CDR3 DNA is TGTGCCAGTAGTAAGGGGCTAGCAGATACGCAGTATTTT. It yields the protein CASSKGLADTQYF.

The chain couples TRBV12-5 to TRBJ1-1, with 8 positions matching TRBD1. Unmatched junction bases numbered 3, after V lost 3 bases and J lost 9 bases. Germline CDR1 is LGHNT and CDR2 is FRNRAP. The CDR3 is 12 residues long. The CDR3 DNA follows: TGTGCTAGTGGTTTAGGACAGGGTAAAGCTTTCTTT. Its translation: CASGLGQGKAFF.

This clone was found once. The chain employs TRBV18 and TRBJ1-1; a weak D match, TRBD1 (6 bases). V gave up 5 bases and J gave up 4 bases, with 11 bases separating them. Germline CDR1 is KGHSH and CDR2 is LQKENI. This CDR3 comprises 13 residues. In DNA, the CDR3 is TGTGCCAGCTCAGGAACAGGGAGCACTGAAGCTTTCTTT. This encodes CASSGTGSTEAFF.

J is TRBJ2-6 and V is TRBV4-2, with D perhaps matching TRBD1 (6 bases). The germline V and J ends were trimmed by 0 bases and 0 bases, with 6 bases remaining between them. The CDR3 is 16 residues long. The germline CDR1 and CDR2 sequences are LGHNA and YNFKEQ. The CDR3: CASSQEGGSGANVLTF. As DNA, the CDR3 is TGTGCCAGCAGCCAAGAAGGGGGCTCTGGGGCCAACGTCCTGACTTTC.

The V call is TRBV20-1, the J call TRBJ2-1; D ambiguous. V was clipped by 8 bases and J by 4 bases, with 9 bases between them. Looked up from germline, CDR1 is DFQATT and CDR2 is SNEGSKA (reference sequence). The CDR3 loop spans 11 amino acids. The CDR3 reads CSLPPYNEQFF. The CDR3 region has the DNA TGCAGTCTTCCCCCGTACAATGAGCAGTTCTTC.

This clone has a single count. The chain uses TRBV27 and TRBJ1-5; D gene uncertain. The CDR3 runs 17 residues. V lost 3 bases and J 1 base, leaving 16 bases between the germline ends. Germline assignment: CDR1 MNHEY and CDR2 SMNVEV (reference sequence). The CDR3 bases are TGTGCCAGCAGTTTTTATAGTGTGGGAGGGAGCAATCAGCCCCAGCATTTT. This encodes CASSFYSVGGSNQPQHF.

The chain's CDR3 is CASSHGATEAFF. The DNA of the CDR3 is TGCGCCAGCAGCCATGGGGCGACTGAAGCTTTCTTT. The chain uses TRBV4-1 and TRBJ1-1; a possible D gene is TRBD1 (5 bases). CDR1 and CDR2 from the germline V gene are MGHRA and YSYEKL. Trimming cost V 3 bases and J 5 bases, with 7 bases left between them. The CDR3 has 12 amino acids.

The chain combines TRBV9 with TRBJ2-7; perhaps TRBD2 as D (5 bases). Germline values: CDR1 SGDLS, CDR2 YYNGEE. V was shortened by 0 bases and J by 3 bases, with 13 bases between the two germline ends. The CDR3 covers 15 residues. The CDR3 sequence is CASSVALTGNYEQYF. DNA of the CDR3: TGTGCCAGCAGCGTAGCTTTAACGGGAAACTACGAGCAGTACTTC.

This clone was recorded once. The chain combines TRBV9 with TRBJ2-1; 7 bases are shared with TRBD1. J was trimmed by 8 bases and V by 4 bases; bases with no gene match: 12. CDR3 size: 15 residues. Germline V lookup: CDR1 SGDLS, CDR2 YYNGEE. Written as DNA, the CDR3 is TGTGCCAGCAGCTTGACACTGACAGGGCGGGATGAGCAGTTCTTC. Translating it yields CASSLTLTGRDEQFF.

This clone was observed once. V usage is TRBV5-1 and J usage is TRBJ2-1; 7 bases match TRBD2. J gave up 10 bases and V 2 bases, and 12 bases lay outside the gene matches. Germline V lookup: CDR1 SGHRS, CDR2 YFSETQ. CDR3 length: 15 residues. Here the CDR3 DNA reads TGCGCCAGCAGCTTCTCTAGCGGAGCCGGCGAGGAGCAGTTCTTC. Protein product: CASSFSSGAGEEQFF.

The chain has TRBV7-2 and TRBJ2-3; weak D call: TRBD2 (6 bases). The germline gives CDR1 SGHTA, CDR2 FQGNSA. Trimming removed 6 bases from V and 3 bases from J, with 22 bases in between. The CDR3 has 17 residues. The CDR3 DNA reads as TGTGCCAGCAGGCCGAAGGGGCTAGCGAGAAAAACAGATACGCAGTATTTT. It yields the protein CASRPKGLARKTDTQYF.

This clone was seen a handful of times. V usage is TRBV4-1 and J usage is TRBJ1-2, with D unresolved. The CDR3 consists of 15 residues. V was shortened by 6 bases and J by 2 bases, with 16 bases between the two germline ends. Germline CDR1 is MGHRA and CDR2 is YSYEKL. The CDR3 is CASSSPGRANYGYTF. The CDR3 DNA reads as TGCGCCAGCAGTAGCCCGGGAAGGGCAAACTATGGCTACACCTTC.

This chain uses TRBV4-1 with TRBJ2-3, with D perhaps matching TRBD2 (7 bases). The CDR3 totals 15 residues. In germline, CDR1 is MGHRA, CDR2 YSYEKL. Trimming left V 5 bases short and J 0 bases short, with 12 bases between. In DNA, the CDR3 is TGCGCCAGCAGCAGGGGGGACTATAGCACAGATACGCAGTATTTT. This translates into CASSRGDYSTDTQYF.

J is TRBJ2-3 and V is TRBV6-1, with 8 bases that match TRBD2. This CDR3 comprises 13 residues. The germline CDR1 and CDR2 sequences are MNHNS and SASEGT. V gave up 5 bases and J gave up 4 bases; unmatched junction bases: 2. CDR3 coding DNA: TGTGCCAGCAGTCGGACTAGCTCAGATACGCAGTATTTT. Its protein is CASSRTSSDTQYF.